One sample yielded the 5 T cell receptor beta chains listed below, sequenced in a study of T cells in Graves' hyperthyroidism and ophthalmopathy. RNA transcripts served as the template for amplifying TCR beta CDR3 regions. First-round RT-PCR of the TCR CDR3 relied on the HTBI primer set. MiXCR, applied by TCRdb to the multiplex PCR reads, yields one record per CDR3 protein. The profile shows roughly 240,000 distinct CDR3 sequences, around 24% of them singletons. Sequencing used blood. The source of these receptors is a middle-aged woman with Graves' ophthalmopathy.

V and J are TRBV11-3 and TRBJ2-2; 8 bases map to TRBD2. The V gene end was trimmed by 5 bases and the J gene end by 5 bases; junction bases not matched to a gene: 7. Germline V gives CDR1 SGHNT, CDR2 YENEEA. The CDR3 sequence is 15 residues long. CDR3 DNA: TGTGCCAGCAGCAAGGGACTAGACTCGACCGGGGAGCTGTTTTTT. Its translation is CASSKGLDSTGELFF.

The gene calls are TRBV28 and TRBJ2-7; TRBD1 or TRBD2 may be the D gene (5 bases each). Trimming took 8 bases from V and 3 from J, leaving 17 bases between them. Germline V lookup: CDR1 MDHEN, CDR2 SYDVKM. CDR3 length: 14 residues. The CDR3 DNA sequence: TGTGCCAGCGGGGACCCCGGGGAGTACTACGAGCAGTACTTC. The encoded protein is CASGDPGEYYEQYF.

The rearrangement uses TRBV27 and TRBJ2-7; 7 bases fit TRBD2. Near its end, the DNA agrees better with TRBJ2-1, so the J call may be wrong. The CDR3 is 16 amino acids. CDR1 is MNHEY and CDR2 is SMNVEV in the germline V gene (reference sequence). CDR3 loop: CASSPGTIGSIHEQFF. The CDR3 DNA follows: TGTGCCAGCAGTCCGGGGACTATCGGGAGCATCCACGAGCAGTTCTTC.

The rearrangement uses TRBV6-1 and TRBJ2-5, with 7 bases lining up with TRBD1. Germline trimming cut 2 bases from V and 2 bases from J; bases unmatched to any gene: 8. There are 16 residues in the CDR3. CDR1 is MNHNS, CDR2 SASEGT, per germline. The CDR3 here is CASSELTGTGQETQYF. CDR3 nucleotide sequence: TGTGCCAGCAGTGAATTGACAGGGACGGGACAAGAGACCCAGTACTTC.

This clonotype was detected ten times or more. The rearrangement links TRBV12-3 or TRBV12-4 to TRBJ2-2; D unclear. V lost 10 bases, J lost 6 bases, and 12 bases lay in between. The CDR3 has 12 residues. CDR3 in DNA: TGTGCCACCCAGTTTGTCCCCGGGGAGCTGTTTTTT. It specifies CATQFVPGELFF.